This TCR beta chain was found in a study of blood T cell repertoires in COVID-19. The CDR3 runs 15 residues. V lost 0 bases and J lost 3, with 10 bases in between. Germline loops: CDR1 ENHRY, CDR2 SYGVKD. Here immunoSEQ multiplex PCR was the method, and the copy in TCRdb shows in-frame clones only, minus some. The sample contains 310,000 or so clones, roughly nine tenths of which appear only once. Sequencing was performed on peripheral blood. This clonotype was obtained from a woman in her twenties or thirties with COVID-19, enrolled during active disease. The chain combines TRBV10-3 with TRBJ2-3; the D gene is possibly TRBD2 (5 bases). CDR3 coding DNA: TGTGCCATCAGTGAGTCCCGGGATAGAACAGATACGCAGTATTTT. It is translated as CAISESRDRTDTQYF.